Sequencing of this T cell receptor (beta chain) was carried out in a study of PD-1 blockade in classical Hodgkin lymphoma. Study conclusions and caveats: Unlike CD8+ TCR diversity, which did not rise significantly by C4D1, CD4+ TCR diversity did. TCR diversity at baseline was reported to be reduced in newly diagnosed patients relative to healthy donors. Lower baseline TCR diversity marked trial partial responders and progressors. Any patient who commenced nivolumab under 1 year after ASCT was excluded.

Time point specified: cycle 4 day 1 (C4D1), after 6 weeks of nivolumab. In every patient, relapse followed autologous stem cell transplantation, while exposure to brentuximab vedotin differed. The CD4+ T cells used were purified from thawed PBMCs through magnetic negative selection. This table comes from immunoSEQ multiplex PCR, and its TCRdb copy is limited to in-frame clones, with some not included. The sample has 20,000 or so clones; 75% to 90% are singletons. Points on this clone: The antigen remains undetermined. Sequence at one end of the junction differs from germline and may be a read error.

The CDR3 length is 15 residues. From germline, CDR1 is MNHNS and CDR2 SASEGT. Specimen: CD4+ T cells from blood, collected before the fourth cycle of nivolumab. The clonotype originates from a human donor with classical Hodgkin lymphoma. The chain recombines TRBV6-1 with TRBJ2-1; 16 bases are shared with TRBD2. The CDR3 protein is CASSRSGTSGRASVF. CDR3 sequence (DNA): TGTGCCAGCAGTAGATCCGGGACTAGCGGGAGGGCCTCGGTCTTC.